This TCR beta chain was sequenced during a study of blood T cell repertoires in COVID-19. The overall study: The samples span acute and convalescent COVID-19 from the United States, Italy and Spain. T cells, B-cell-depleted T cells, or PBMCs provided the cDNA or gDNA that served as material.

As originally analysed: Reference gene primer amplification in the assay estimated nucleated cell counts. Only in-frame clones appear in the TCRdb table, and some are missing; sequencing was by immunoSEQ multiplex PCR. V and J calls and clone size follow that table, whereas D and trimming were derived from the DNA. The sample holds about 160,000 clones, approximately 90% seen once. J was trimmed by 5 bases and V by 0 bases; bases with no gene match: 5. The CDR3 is 15 residues long. CDR1 is SEHNR, CDR2 FQNEAQ, per germline (reference sequence). The chain joins TRBV7-9 to TRBJ2-5, with 8 positions matching TRBD2. The receptor was isolated from a woman aged 55-70 years who had recovered from COVID-19. The sample consisted of peripheral blood. The CDR3 loop is CASSLARGAQETQYF. Here the CDR3 DNA reads TGTGCCAGCAGCTTAGCGCGGGGGGCCCAGGAGACCCAGTACTTC.